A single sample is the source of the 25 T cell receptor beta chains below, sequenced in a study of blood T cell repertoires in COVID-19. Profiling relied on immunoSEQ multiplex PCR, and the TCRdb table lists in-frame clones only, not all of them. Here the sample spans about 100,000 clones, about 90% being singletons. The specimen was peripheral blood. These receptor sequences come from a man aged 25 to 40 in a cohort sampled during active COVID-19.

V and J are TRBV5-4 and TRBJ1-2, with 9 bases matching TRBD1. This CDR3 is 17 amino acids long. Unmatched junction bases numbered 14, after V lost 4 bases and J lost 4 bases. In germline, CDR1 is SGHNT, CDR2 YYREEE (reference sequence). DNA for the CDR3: TGTGCCAGCAGCCCCGACAGGGGGTTAATAGGAGGCTATGGCTACACCTTC. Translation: CASSPDRGLIGGYGYTF.

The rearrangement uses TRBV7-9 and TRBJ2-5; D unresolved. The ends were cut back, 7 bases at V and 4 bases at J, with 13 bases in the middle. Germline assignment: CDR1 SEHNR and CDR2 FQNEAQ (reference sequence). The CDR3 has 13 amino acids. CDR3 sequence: CASTPPSGETQYF. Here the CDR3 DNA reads TGTGCCAGCACCCCCCCTTCGGGAGAGACCCAGTACTTC. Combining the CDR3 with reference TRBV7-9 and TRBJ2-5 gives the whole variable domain DTGVSQNPRHKITKRGQNVTFRCDPISEHNRLYWYRQTLGQGPEFLTYFQNEAQLEKSRLLSDRFSAERPKGSFSTLEIQRTEQGDSAMYLCASTPPSGETQYFGPGTRLLVL.

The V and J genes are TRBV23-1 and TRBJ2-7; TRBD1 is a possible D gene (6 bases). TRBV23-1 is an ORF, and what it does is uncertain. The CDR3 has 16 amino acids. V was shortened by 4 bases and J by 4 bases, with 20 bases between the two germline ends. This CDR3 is CASSPEAAGVFYEQYF. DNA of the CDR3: TGCGCCAGCAGTCCCGAAGCAGCAGGGGTCTTTTACGAGCAGTACTTC.

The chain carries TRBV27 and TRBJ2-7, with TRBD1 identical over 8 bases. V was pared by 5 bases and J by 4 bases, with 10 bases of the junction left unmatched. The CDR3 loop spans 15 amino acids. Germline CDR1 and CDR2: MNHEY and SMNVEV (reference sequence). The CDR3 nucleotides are TGTGCCAGCAGTCCCTCGACAGGGGCTACATACGAGCAGTACTTC. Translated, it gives CASSPSTGATYEQYF.

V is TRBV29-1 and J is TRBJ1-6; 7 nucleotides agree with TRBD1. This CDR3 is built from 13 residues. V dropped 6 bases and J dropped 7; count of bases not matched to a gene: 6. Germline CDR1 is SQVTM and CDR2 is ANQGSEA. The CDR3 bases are TGCAGCGTCTGGACAGGAGACAATTCACCCCTCCACTTT. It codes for CSVWTGDNSPLHF.

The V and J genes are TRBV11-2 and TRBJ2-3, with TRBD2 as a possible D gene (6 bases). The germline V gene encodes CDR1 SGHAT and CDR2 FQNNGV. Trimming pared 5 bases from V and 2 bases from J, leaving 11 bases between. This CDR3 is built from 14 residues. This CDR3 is CASSPRLVTDTQYF. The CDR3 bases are TGTGCCAGCAGCCCAAGACTAGTCACAGATACGCAGTATTTT.

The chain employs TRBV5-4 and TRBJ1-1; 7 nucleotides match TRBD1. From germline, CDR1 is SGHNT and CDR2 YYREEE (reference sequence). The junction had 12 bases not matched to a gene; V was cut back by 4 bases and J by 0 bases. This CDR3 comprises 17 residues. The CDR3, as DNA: TGTGCCAGCAGCCGTTACAGGGGTCCCGGTTTGAACACTGAAGCTTTCTTT. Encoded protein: CASSRYRGPGLNTEAFF.

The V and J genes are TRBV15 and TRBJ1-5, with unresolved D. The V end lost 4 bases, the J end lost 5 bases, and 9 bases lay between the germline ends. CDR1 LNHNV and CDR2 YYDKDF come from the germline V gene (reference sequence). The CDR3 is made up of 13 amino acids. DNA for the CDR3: TGTGCCACCAGCACCATGGAGGATCAGCCCCAGCATTTT. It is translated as CATSTMEDQPQHF.

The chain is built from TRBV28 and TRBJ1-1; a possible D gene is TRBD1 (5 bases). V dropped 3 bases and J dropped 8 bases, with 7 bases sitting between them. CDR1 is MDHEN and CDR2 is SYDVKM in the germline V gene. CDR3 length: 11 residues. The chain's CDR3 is CASSLGPEAFF. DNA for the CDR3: TGTGCCAGCAGTTTGGGGCCCGAAGCTTTCTTT.

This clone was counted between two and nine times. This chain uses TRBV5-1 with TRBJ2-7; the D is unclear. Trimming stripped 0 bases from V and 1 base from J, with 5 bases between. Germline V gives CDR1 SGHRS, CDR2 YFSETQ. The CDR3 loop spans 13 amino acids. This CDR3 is CASSLAPSYEQYF. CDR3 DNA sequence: TGCGCCAGCAGCTTGGCCCCGTCCTACGAGCAGTACTTC.

The CDR3 DNA is TGTGCCAGCAGCAACCGGGGAATGGGATCCTACAATGAGCAGTTCTTC. Amino acids: CASSNRGMGSYNEQFF. The chain joins TRBV9 to TRBJ2-1, with TRBD2 as a possible D gene (5 bases). The CDR3 is made up of 16 amino acids. Germline V gene data show CDR1 as SGDLS and CDR2 as YYNGEE. Trimming cost V 4 bases and J 1 base, with 15 bases left between them.

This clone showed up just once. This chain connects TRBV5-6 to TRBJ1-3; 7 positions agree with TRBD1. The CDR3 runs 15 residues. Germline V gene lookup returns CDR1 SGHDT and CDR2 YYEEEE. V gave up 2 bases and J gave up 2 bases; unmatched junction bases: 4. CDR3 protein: CASSLGQEPGNTIYF. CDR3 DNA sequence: TGTGCCAGCAGCTTAGGACAGGAGCCTGGAAACACCATATATTTT.

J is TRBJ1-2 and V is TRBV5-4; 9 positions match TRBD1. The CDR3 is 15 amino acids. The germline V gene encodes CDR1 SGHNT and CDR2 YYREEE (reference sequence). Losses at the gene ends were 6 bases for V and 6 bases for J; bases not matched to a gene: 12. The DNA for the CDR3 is TGTGCCAGCAATGTGGGGACAGGGAGAATCGATGGCTACACCTTC. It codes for CASNVGTGRIDGYTF.

The CDR3 loop reads CASSSQGNTEAFF. In DNA form, the CDR3 reads TGTGCCAGCAGCTCTCAGGGGAACACTGAAGCTTTCTTT. This sequence joins TRBV7-3 and TRBJ1-1; D may be TRBD1 (5 bases). The ends were cut back, 4 bases at V and 1 base at J, with 7 bases in the middle. The CDR3 runs to 13 residues. From germline, CDR1 is SGHTA and CDR2 FQGTGA. Complete variable domain (other parts from reference TRBV7-3 and TRBJ1-1): GAGVSQTPSNKVTEKGKYVELRCDPISGHTALYWYRQSLGQGPEFLIYFQGTGAADDSGLPNDRFFAVRPEGSVSTLKIQRTERGDSAVYLCASSSQGNTEAFFGQGTRLTVV.

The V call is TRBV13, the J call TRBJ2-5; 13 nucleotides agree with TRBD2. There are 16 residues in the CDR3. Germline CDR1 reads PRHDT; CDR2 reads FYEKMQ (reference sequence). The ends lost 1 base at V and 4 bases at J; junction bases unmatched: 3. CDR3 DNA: TGTGCCAGCAGCTTAGACACTAGCGGGGGGGCAGAGACCCAGTACTTC. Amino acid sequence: CASSLDTSGGAETQYF.

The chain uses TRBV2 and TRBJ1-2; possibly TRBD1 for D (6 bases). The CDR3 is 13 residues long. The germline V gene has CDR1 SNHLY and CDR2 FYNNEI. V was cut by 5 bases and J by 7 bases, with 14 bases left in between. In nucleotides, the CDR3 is TGTGCCAGCAGTCCCAGACAGGAAGGTGGCTACACCTTC. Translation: CASSPRQEGGYTF.

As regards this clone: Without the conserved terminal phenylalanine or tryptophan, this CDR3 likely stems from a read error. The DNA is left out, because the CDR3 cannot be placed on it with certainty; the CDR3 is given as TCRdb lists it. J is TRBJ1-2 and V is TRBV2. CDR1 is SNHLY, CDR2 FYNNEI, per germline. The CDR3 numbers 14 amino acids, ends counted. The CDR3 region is CASSEAFRGFGRAV.

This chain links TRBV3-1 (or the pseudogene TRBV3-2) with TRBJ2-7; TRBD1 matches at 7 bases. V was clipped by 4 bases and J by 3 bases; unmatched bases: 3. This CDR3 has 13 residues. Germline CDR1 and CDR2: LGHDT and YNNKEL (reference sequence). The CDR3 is CASSRGQNYEQYF. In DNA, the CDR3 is TGTGCCAGCAGCCGGGGACAGAACTACGAGCAGTACTTC.

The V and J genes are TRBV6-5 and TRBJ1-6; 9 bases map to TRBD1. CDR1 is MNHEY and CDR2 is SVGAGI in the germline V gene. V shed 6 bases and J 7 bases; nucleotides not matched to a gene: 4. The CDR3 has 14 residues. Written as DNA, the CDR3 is TGTGCCAGCAGCCCCGGGACAGGGAATTCACCCCTCCACTTT. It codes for CASSPGTGNSPLHF.

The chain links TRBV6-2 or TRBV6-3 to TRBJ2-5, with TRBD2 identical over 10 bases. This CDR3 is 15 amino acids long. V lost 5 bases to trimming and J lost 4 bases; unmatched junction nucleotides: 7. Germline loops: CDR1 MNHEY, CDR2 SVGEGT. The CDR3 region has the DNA TGTGCCAGCAGTCTAAGCGGGGGGGTAGGAGAGACCCAGTACTTC. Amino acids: CASSLSGGVGETQYF.

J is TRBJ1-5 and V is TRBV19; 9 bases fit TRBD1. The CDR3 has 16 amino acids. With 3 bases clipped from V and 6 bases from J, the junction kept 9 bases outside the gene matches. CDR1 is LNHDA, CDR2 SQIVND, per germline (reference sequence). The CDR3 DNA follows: TGTGCCAGTAGTATCCCCCCGGGACAGGGCATTCAGCCCCAGCATTTT. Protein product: CASSIPPGQGIQPQHF.

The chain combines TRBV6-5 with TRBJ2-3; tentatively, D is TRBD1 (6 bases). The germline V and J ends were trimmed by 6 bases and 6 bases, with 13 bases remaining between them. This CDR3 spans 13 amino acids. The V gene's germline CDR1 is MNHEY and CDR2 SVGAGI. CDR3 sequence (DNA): TGTGCCAGCAGACTCGTCCAGGGGGATACGCAGTATTTT. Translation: CASRLVQGDTQYF.

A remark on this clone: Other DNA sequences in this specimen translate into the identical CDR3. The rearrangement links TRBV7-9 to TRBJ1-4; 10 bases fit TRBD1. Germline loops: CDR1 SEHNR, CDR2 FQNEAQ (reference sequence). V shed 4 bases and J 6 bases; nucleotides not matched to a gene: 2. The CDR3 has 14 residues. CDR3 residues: CASSSTGGDEKLFF. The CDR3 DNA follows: TGTGCCAGCAGCTCGACAGGGGGCGATGAAAAACTGTTTTTT.

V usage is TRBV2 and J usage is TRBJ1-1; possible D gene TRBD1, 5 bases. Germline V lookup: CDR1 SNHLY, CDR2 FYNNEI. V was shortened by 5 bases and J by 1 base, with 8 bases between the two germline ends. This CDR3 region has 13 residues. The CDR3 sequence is CASSSDRNTEAFF. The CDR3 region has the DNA TGTGCCAGCAGTTCCGACAGGAACACTGAAGCTTTCTTT.

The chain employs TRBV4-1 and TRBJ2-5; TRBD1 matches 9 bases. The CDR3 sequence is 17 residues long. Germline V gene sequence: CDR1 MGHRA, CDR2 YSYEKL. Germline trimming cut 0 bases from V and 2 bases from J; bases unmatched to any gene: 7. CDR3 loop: CASSQDGWGTGQETQYF. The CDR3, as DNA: TGCGCCAGCAGCCAAGATGGATGGGGGACAGGGCAAGAGACCCAGTACTTC.